This entry is about one T cell receptor beta chain. This sample's TCRbeta library carried unique molecular identifier barcodes. TCRdb fed the PCR reads into MiXCR, producing one record per CDR3 protein. The sample lists 170,000 or so distinct CDR3 sequences; approximately 7% were seen once. This CDR3 is built from 13 residues. Trimming removed 3 bases from V and 3 bases from J; junction bases left unmatched: 1. CDR1 is MNHNY, CDR2 SVGAGI, per germline (reference sequence). These data originate in a study of T-cell reconstitution after alpha-beta-depleted transplantation in children. V gene TRBV6-6 combines with J gene TRBJ2-5; 7 bases are a match to TRBD2. The clonotype was recovered from a human donor who donated a stem cell graft to a child with Wiskott-Aldrich syndrome. The sample here was PBMCs from the stem cell graft donor, taken from the stem cell graft. CDR3 region: CASSYGGEETQYF. CDR3 DNA sequence: TGTGCCAGCAGTTATGGGGGGGAAGAGACCCAGTACTTC.